These 5 T cell receptor beta chains were all obtained from the same sample, sequenced in a study of T cells in Graves' hyperthyroidism and ophthalmopathy (dated by TCRdb to about 2019). The receptor library was made with multiplex PCR. TCRdb lists the instrument as Illumina HiSeq 2000. The TCR beta CDR3 regions were amplified from the RNA transcripts. For the first round of RT-PCR on the TCR CDR3, the HTBI primer set was used together with the Qiagen OneStep RT-PCR kit. TCRdb reprocessed the public reads (quality trimming at Q25 with fastp, clone calling with MiXCR) and kept in-frame beta chains. Entries are consolidated by CDR3 protein sequence, retaining the most common genes and DNA. The sample has some 760,000 distinct CDR3 sequences on record, approximately 14% of them singletons. 10% of the sample goes to the ten largest clones. Source material: blood. The source of these receptors is a woman younger than 35 with Graves' hyperthyroidism.

This clonotype was counted a single time. This sequence joins TRBV19 and TRBJ2-3; 8 nucleotides align to TRBD2. CDR1 and CDR2 (germline): LNHDA, SQIVND (reference sequence). V shed 8 bases, J shed 3 bases, and the junction held 10 bases outside the gene matches. The CDR3 length is 15 residues. The DNA for the CDR3 is TGTGCCAGTGCCCTTGGCGGGAGGAGTACAGATACGCAGTATTTT. Encoded protein: CASALGGRSTDTQYF.

The chain employs TRBV27 and TRBJ1-2; possibly TRBD1 for D (6 bases). CDR1 and CDR2 (germline): MNHEY, SMNVEV (reference sequence). The CDR3 has 13 residues. Trimming removed 9 bases from V and 4 bases from J, with 15 bases in between. As DNA, the CDR3 is TGTGCCAGTTCCTCGGGGGCGGTCTATGGCTACACCTTC. Translation: CASSSGAVYGYTF.

This clonotype came up many times. The V and J genes are TRBV7-9 and TRBJ2-5; 10 bases are a match to TRBD2. J gave up 5 bases and V 2 bases, and 8 bases lay outside the gene matches. The CDR3 has 16 amino acids. Germline V gene sequence: CDR1 SEHNR, CDR2 FQNEAQ (reference sequence). For the CDR3, the DNA is TGTGCCAGCAGCTTACTATCTAGCGGGAGTTACGAGACCCAGTACTTC. This codes for CASSLLSSGSYETQYF.

This clonotype was detected only a few times. The chain carries TRBV7-9 and TRBJ2-7; unclear D gene. The V end was cut by 5 bases, the J end by 2 bases, with 13 bases between. Germline V gene data show CDR1 as SEHNR and CDR2 as FQNEAQ (reference sequence). This CDR3 is 14 amino acids long. The DNA of the CDR3 is TGTGCCAGCAGCCCAACTTCGGACGCCTACGAGCAGTACTTC. It yields the protein CASSPTSDAYEQYF.

V and J are TRBV11-2 and TRBJ2-2; no reliable D call. Trimming removed 5 bases at V and 3 bases at J, with 16 bases between. The CDR3 extends over 16 amino acids. The germline gives CDR1 SGHAT, CDR2 FQNNGV. The CDR3 reads CASSPSSRAYTGELFF. The DNA for the CDR3 is TGTGCCAGCAGCCCCTCGAGTCGGGCTTACACCGGGGAGCTGTTTTTT. Full variable domain (rest looked up from reference TRBV11-2 and TRBJ2-2): EAGVAQSPRYKIIEKRQSVAFWCNPISGHATLYWYQQILGQGPKLLIQFQNNGVVDDSQLPKDRFSAERLKGVDSTLKIQPAKLEDSAVYLCASSPSSRAYTGELFFGEGSRLTVL.